These T cell receptor beta chains were read from a single sample in a study of T cell changes during pregnancy in multiple sclerosis. Using immunoSEQ multiplex PCR, the repertoire was profiled, and TCRdb retains in-frame clones only, with some absent. The table includes 40,000 or so clones, 92% detected once. Material: CD8+ T cells from peripheral blood mononuclear cells, obtained in the first trimester of pregnancy. The receptors were gathered from a female donor with multiple sclerosis, enrolled in a pregnancy study. CDR3s include the opening cysteine and the closing phenylalanine or tryptophan. D genes are given only for firm matches. Rows may omit the clone size; those that give it use once, few, many or a size class.

size	V	J	D	DNA	CDR3
NA	TRBV7-9	TRBJ1-4	NA	TGTGCCAGCAGCTTCGGTTCGTTGTGGGGACTTAATGAAAAACTGTTTTTT	CASSFGSLWGLNEKLFF
NA	TRBV7-8	TRBJ1-3	NA	TGTGCCAGCAGCTTAGGCGGGGAGGGTGGAAACACCATATATTTT	CASSLGGEGGNTIYF
NA	TRBV29-1	TRBJ1-2	NA	TGCAGCGTTGAAGATCCCGAGAACGACTATGGCTACACCTTC	CSVEDPENDYGYTF
NA	TRBV30	TRBJ2-1	TRBD2	TGTGCCCTCATTTCGGGGGGGAATGAGCAGTTCTTC	CALISGGNEQFF
NA	TRBV27	TRBJ2-3	TRBD2	TGTGCCAGCAGACGGGGGGGGGCCGGAGATACGCAGTATTTT	CASRRGGAGDTQYF
NA	TRBV15	TRBJ2-3	NA	TGTGCCACCAGCAGAGTACCGGCAGATACGCAGTATTTT	CATSRVPADTQYF
NA	TRBV29-1	TRBJ2-7	TRBD1	TGCAGCGCGAGGACAGGGGGCGAGCAGTACTTC	CSARTGGEQYF
NA	TRBV11-2	TRBJ2-7	NA	TGTGCCAGCAGCTTAGGGGCAGGGGAAATTTACGAGCAGTACTTC	CASSLGAGEIYEQYF
NA	TRBV5-1	TRBJ1-1	NA	TGCGCCAGCAGCCCAACCACGGGGGACACTGAAGCTTTCTTT	CASSPTTGDTEAFF
once	TRBV5-6	TRBJ1-5	NA	TGTGCCAGCAGCTTGGCATTTAGTGCCAATCAGCCCCAGCATTTT	CASSLAFSANQPQHF
NA	TRBV4-1	TRBJ2-2	TRBD2	TGCGCCAGCAGCCAAGTGGGAGCGGGGGAGACCGGGGAGCTGTTTTTT	CASSQVGAGETGELFF
NA	TRBV2	TRBJ2-5	NA	TGTGCCAGCAATAGGGTAGGGGTCCAAGAGACCCAGTACTTC	CASNRVGVQETQYF
NA	TRBV6-5	TRBJ1-6	TRBD1	TGTGCCAGCAGGGAGACAGGGTCGAATTCACCCCTCCACTTT	CASRETGSNSPLHF
NA	TRBV27	TRBJ1-2	TRBD1	TGTGCCAGCAGTCAAGGACAGGGGGCCAACTATGGCTACACCTTC	CASSQGQGANYGYTF
NA	TRBV15	TRBJ2-7	TRBD2	TGTGCCACCAGCGGAGGGGGTAGCGGGGGTTACGAGCAGTACTTC	CATSGGGSGGYEQYF
NA	TRBV9	TRBJ2-5	NA	TGTGCCAGCAGCGTAGCAGGGGGGCAAGAGACCCAGTACTTC	CASSVAGGQETQYF
NA	TRBV6-6	TRBJ1-1	NA	TGTGCCAGCATGCCAGTGGGGAGGATAAACACTGAAGCTTTCTTT	CASMPVGRINTEAFF
NA	TRBV6-1	TRBJ2-6	NA	TGTGCCAGCGGGGACAACTCTGGGGCCAACGTCCTGACTTTC	CASGDNSGANVLTF
few	TRBV28	TRBJ1-2	NA	TGTGCCAGCAGTTTAGACATCGAATATGGCTACACCTTC	CASSLDIEYGYTF
NA	TRBV29-1	TRBJ1-2	NA	TGCAGCGTACAGGATGGCTACACCTTC	CSVQDGYTF
once	TRBV10-3	TRBJ2-3	TRBD2	TGTGCCATCAGCCCTAGCGGGGTGTCAACAGATACGCAGTATTTT	CAISPSGVSTDTQYF
NA	TRBV5-1	TRBJ1-1	NA	TGCGCCAGCAGCTTGGGCGGCAGCTACACTGAAGCTTTCTTT	CASSLGGSYTEAFF
NA	TRBV9	TRBJ2-3	TRBD2	TGTGCCAGCAGCGCGGAATTCATGACTAGCGGGGCCACAGATACGCAGTATTTT	CASSAEFMTSGATDTQYF
NA	TRBV4-2	TRBJ2-1	TRBD2	TGTGCCAGCAGCCACGGGCGTAGCGGGGGGCGTTACAATGAGCAGTTCTTC	CASSHGRSGGRYNEQFF
NA	TRBV6-4	TRBJ2-6	TRBD1	TGTGCCAGCAGTAACAGGGGCTCTGGGGCCAACGTCCTGACTTTC	CASSNRGSGANVLTF
once	TRBV11-2	TRBJ1-2	TRBD1	TGTGCCAGCAGCTTAGGGACAGGGAGTGGCTACACCTTC	CASSLGTGSGYTF
NA	TRBV4-1	TRBJ1-5	NA	TGCGCCAGCAGCCAAGGGGGCAGTGGGGATTATAGCAATCAGCCCCAGCATTTT	CASSQGGSGDYSNQPQHF
NA	TRBV7-6	TRBJ2-7	NA	TGTGCCAGCAGCTTAACGGAGGACTTTTCCTACGAGCAGTACTTC	CASSLTEDFSYEQYF
NA	TRBV27	TRBJ2-5	NA	TGTGCCAGCAGTTTATTCGCGGGGGAGACCCAGTACTTC	CASSLFAGETQYF
NA	TRBV27	TRBJ2-7	NA	TGTGCCAGCAGTTTGGGGACATCCGTCTACGAGCAGTACTTC	CASSLGTSVYEQYF
NA	TRBV7-6	TRBJ1-3	TRBD1	TGTGCCAGCAGCCTCAACCAACAGACAGGGTCCGGAAACACCATATATTTT	CASSLNQQTGSGNTIYF
few	TRBV9	TRBJ1-5	TRBD1	TGTGCCAGCAGCGTAGATGGGACAGGGGATCAGCCCCAGCATTTT	CASSVDGTGDQPQHF
NA	TRBV29-1	TRBJ1-1	TRBD1	TGCAGCGGATTACCGGGACAGGGAAAGACTGAAGCTTTCTTT	CSGLPGQGKTEAFF
once	TRBV4-1	TRBJ2-5	NA	TGCGCCAGCAGCCAAGTGTTCGGCCCCCAGGGAACCCAGTACTTC	CASSQVFGPQGTQYF
NA	TRBV5-1	TRBJ2-1	NA	TGCGCCAGCAGCCCGATACCGAGCTCCTACAATGAGCAGTTCTTC	CASSPIPSSYNEQFF
NA	TRBV9	TRBJ2-3	TRBD2	TGTGCCAGCAGCGGGCCGAGCGGGGGCACAGATACGCAGTATTTT	CASSGPSGGTDTQYF
once	TRBV19	TRBJ1-1	TRBD1	TGTGCCAGTAGTATTGGGACAGGGGCTATTTTATCTGAAGCTTTCTTT	CASSIGTGAILSEAFF
NA	TRBV7-9	TRBJ2-7	TRBD1	TGTGCCAGCAGCTTAAGCAATCCAGGGGGTTACGAGCAGTACTTC	CASSLSNPGGYEQYF
once	TRBV6-4	TRBJ2-1	TRBD1	TGTGCCAGCAGTGACGGGACAGGAACCTACAATGAGCAGTTCTTC	CASSDGTGTYNEQFF
NA	TRBV5-1	TRBJ2-5	TRBD2	TGCGCCAGCAGCTTGGGCCAGGGCGGGGGGCTGGAGACCCAGTACTTC	CASSLGQGGGLETQYF
NA	TRBV6-5	TRBJ2-2	NA	TGTGCCAGCAGTCTTTCTATCGCGAACACCGGGGAGCTGTTTTTT	CASSLSIANTGELFF
NA	TRBV2	TRBJ2-3	TRBD2	TGTGCCAGGGAGGCAAGCGGGGCTAGCACAGATACGCAGTATTTT	CAREASGASTDTQYF
NA	TRBV2	TRBJ2-7	NA	TGTGCCAGCAGGTCTACAGGGACATGGGAGCAGTACTTC	CASRSTGTWEQYF
NA	TRBV6-4	TRBJ2-7	TRBD1	TGTGCCAGCAGCGCCGGGACAGGGGTGGACGAGCAGTACTTC	CASSAGTGVDEQYF
NA	TRBV13	TRBJ2-7	TRBD2	TGTGCCAGCAGCTCGGGGGGGACTAGCGGGGTAACCTACGAGCAGTACTTC	CASSSGGTSGVTYEQYF
once	TRBV6-1	TRBJ1-2	NA	TGTGCCAGCAGTGAAACTTTATCCCCTGCTAACTATGGCTACACCTTC	CASSETLSPANYGYTF
once	TRBV19	TRBJ2-1	TRBD2	TGTGCCAGTAGTCCTAAGCTTATAACGGGGGGGAGCGATGAGCAGTTCTTC	CASSPKLITGGSDEQFF
NA	TRBV27	TRBJ2-1	NA	TGTGCCAGCAGTTTTCAGGGGATCGTGCAGTTCTTC	CASSFQGIVQFF
NA	TRBV9	TRBJ2-1	NA	TGTGCCAGCAGCGAAGGGGCCCGCAATGAGCAGTTCTTC	CASSEGARNEQFF